A selection of T cell receptor beta chains follows, all from one sample in a study of spatial heterogeneity in lung cancer. In TCRdb, the 5' RACE reads were re-called with MiXCR into one record per CDR3 protein. The sample contains about 120,000 distinct CDR3 sequences, less than 15% of which appear only once. Specimen: PBMCs, collected at follow-up. Receptors were obtained from a male donor with early-stage non-small cell lung cancer. Both conserved end residues are part of each CDR3. The D gene is left open where the match is weak. Part of the rows lack a size; the others show once, few, many or a class for expanded clones.

j_call | clone_size | v_call | d_call | cdr3_nt | cdr3_aa
TRBJ2-7 | few | TRBV9 | . | TGTGCCAGCAGCGTAGTGGGCAGTTCCTACGAGCAGTACTTC | CASSVVGSSYEQYF
TRBJ2-4 | . | TRBV2 | TRBD2 | TGTGCCAGCAGTGTCCCGGGACTAGCGGGGGGTGTCAAAAACATTCAGTACTTC | CASSVPGLAGGVKNIQYF
TRBJ2-2 | . | TRBV9 | TRBD2 | TGTGCCAGCAGCCCTCGCGGGGGGACGCTGAACACCGGGGAGCTGTTTTTT | CASSPRGGTLNTGELFF
TRBJ1-4 | . | TRBV7-9 | . | TGTGCCAGCAGCTCCGACCAAGGGGCACGCTTAGAAAAACTGTTTTTT | CASSSDQGARLEKLFF
TRBJ2-1 | many | TRBV12-3/TRBV12-4 | . | TGTGCCAGCAGTTCCCGGGGAGGCAATGAGCAGTTCTTC | CASSSRGGNEQFF
TRBJ1-5 | many | TRBV10-3 | . | TGTGCCATCAGTGGATCCAGGGAGGGCAATCAGCCCCAGCATTTT | CAISGSREGNQPQHF
TRBJ2-7 | . | TRBV6-2/TRBV6-3 | TRBD2 | TGTGCCAGCAGTCTTCACGGGGGGGAAAAGTCCTACGAGCAGTACTTC | CASSLHGGEKSYEQYF
TRBJ1-2 | many | TRBV9 | . | TGTGCCAGCAGCGTAGGCCAGTCTAACTATGGCTACACCTTC | CASSVGQSNYGYTF
TRBJ1-5 | . | TRBV18 | . | TGTGCCAGCTCACCACAGCTTAGCGGGCAGCCCCAGCATTTT | CASSPQLSGQPQHF
TRBJ2-7 | few | TRBV30 | . | TGTGCCTGGAGTGTACCTAGACCCCCCTACGAGCAGTACTTC | CAWSVPRPPYEQYF
TRBJ1-2 | . | TRBV24-1 | . | TGTGCCACCAGTGACGGATCTAACTATGGCTACACCTTC | CATSDGSNYGYTF
TRBJ1-1 | many | TRBV7-2 | . | TGTGCCAGCAGCTTCGCAGGGTTGACTTTCTTT | CASSFAGLTFF
TRBJ1-3 | medium-sized | TRBV20-1 | . | TGCAGTGCTAGCCACCATGGAAACACCATATATTTT | CSASHHGNTIYF
TRBJ1-3 | few | TRBV6-1 | . | TGTGCCAGCAGTGTTGGGGGAAGGTCTGGAAACACCATATATTTT | CASSVGGRSGNTIYF
TRBJ1-2 | . | TRBV10-3 | . | TGTGCCATCAGTGAGCAAGGGGAAAGGGACTATGGCTACACCTTC | CAISEQGERDYGYTF
TRBJ2-3 | few | TRBV24-1 | TRBD1 | TGTGCCACCAGTGATCGACAGGGCCCAGATCAGGATACGCAGTATTTT | CATSDRQGPDQDTQYF
TRBJ2-3 | few | TRBV28 | . | TGTGCCAGCAAGGGTACGGGGGGCGGCACAGATACGCAGTATTTT | CASKGTGGGTDTQYF
TRBJ1-5 | few | TRBV6-2/TRBV6-3 | . | TGTGCCAGCAGTTACACTGGACATCCACGGAATCAGCCCCAGCATTTT | CASSYTGHPRNQPQHF
TRBJ1-5 | . | TRBV6-5 | . | TGTGCCAGCAAACCCGGACACAATCAGCCCCAGCATTTT | CASKPGHNQPQHF
TRBJ1-5 | many | TRBV7-3 | . | TGTGCCAGCAGCTTAACACGGCCCAACAGGGTTGGCAATCAGCCCCAGCATTTT | CASSLTRPNRVGNQPQHF
TRBJ2-2 | many | TRBV12-3/TRBV12-4 | TRBD1 | TGTGCCAGCAGGTTAGACAGGGTACGGACCGGGGAGCTGTTTTTT | CASRLDRVRTGELFF
TRBJ1-2 | . | TRBV5-1 | . | TGCGCCAGCAGCTTGGCTACAGAAAACTATGGCTACACCTTC | CASSLATENYGYTF
TRBJ2-7 | many | TRBV29-1 | TRBD1 | TGCAGCGTTACCAGGGGGACAGAAATCTACGAGCAGTACTTC | CSVTRGTEIYEQYF
TRBJ2-2 | few | TRBV5-1 | TRBD1 | TGCGCCAGCAGCTTGGCCGAGGCAGGGGGCGCCGGGGAGCTGTTTTTT | CASSLAEAGGAGELFF
TRBJ2-5 | many | TRBV28 | . | TGTGCCAGCAGTTTCCGAGAGACCCAGTACTTC | CASSFRETQYF
TRBJ1-4 | many | TRBV7-9 | . | TGTGCCAGCAGCTTTGGGAGGGCCCTAGGGGAAAAACTGTTTTTT | CASSFGRALGEKLFF
TRBJ2-2 | . | TRBV3-1 | TRBD2 | TGTGCCAGCAGTTCGGGACTAGCAGCCGGGGAGCTGTTTTTT | CASSSGLAAGELFF
TRBJ2-1 | . | TRBV9 | . | TGTGCCAGCAGCGTAGTAGGTCACCCTATTCCGGGAAACAATTACAATGAGCAGTTCTTC | CASSVVGHPIPGNNYNEQFF
TRBJ1-2 | few | TRBV28 | TRBD1 | TGTGCCAGCAGTTCGGACAGGGCGTACACCTTC | CASSSDRAYTF
TRBJ2-7 | few | TRBV19 | . | TGTGCCAGTGGCCGGGACACAACCTACGAGCAGTACTTC | CASGRDTTYEQYF
TRBJ2-5 | many | TRBV9 | TRBD1 | TGTGCCAGCAGCGTAGGCGGACGGGGACAGGGGAGAGAAGAGACCCAGTACTTC | CASSVGGRGQGREETQYF
TRBJ2-5 | . | TRBV28 | . | TGTGCCAGCAGGCTAGCACAAGAGACCCAGTACTTC | CASRLAQETQYF
TRBJ2-3 | . | TRBV12-3/TRBV12-4 | . | TGTGCCAGCACCGTAACTCCCGCAGGCACAGATACGCAGTATTTT | CASTVTPAGTDTQYF
TRBJ1-1 | . | TRBV5-1 | . | TGCGCCAGCAGCTTTGGACAGACGAACACTGAAGCTTTCTTT | CASSFGQTNTEAFF
TRBJ2-3 | many | TRBV11-2 | TRBD2 | TGTGCCAGCACCCTGGGCGCGGGGGGGGCCACAGATACGCAGTATTTT | CASTLGAGGATDTQYF
TRBJ1-2 | . | TRBV9 | . | TGTGCCAGCACCCCGGACAGAGCCAATTATGGCTACACCTTC | CASTPDRANYGYTF
TRBJ2-5 | . | TRBV5-1 | TRBD2 | TGCGCCAGCAGCCCGCTGACTAGCGTCAGTGAGACCCAGTACTTC | CASSPLTSVSETQYF
TRBJ2-5 | . | TRBV7-2 | . | TGTGCCAGCAGTCCGGACTCCGGCCAGACCCAGTACTTC | CASSPDSGQTQYF
TRBJ2-6 | few | TRBV18 | . | TGTGCCAGCTCACCAAGGACCTCCTCAAGCTCTGGGGCCAACGTCCTGACTTTC | CASSPRTSSSSGANVLTF
TRBJ1-3 | few | TRBV18 | . | TGTGCCAGCTCACCAACCGGGACTTCCGGCTCTGGAAACACCATATATTTT | CASSPTGTSGSGNTIYF
TRBJ2-3 | . | TRBV12-3/TRBV12-4 | . | TGTGCCAGCAGAATCGTAGATACGCAGTATTTT | CASRIVDTQYF
TRBJ2-5 | . | TRBV5-1 | . | TGCGCCAGCAGCTTGGTGGCAGAAGCTCAAGAGACCCAGTACTTC | CASSLVAEAQETQYF
TRBJ2-6 | many | TRBV27 | TRBD1 | TGTGCCAGCACCGGACAGGGGGCCGCCTCTGGGGCCAACGTCCTGACTTTC | CASTGQGAASGANVLTF
TRBJ1-5 | many | TRBV6-2/TRBV6-3 | . | TGTGCCAGCAGTTACGCCCCTCAGCCCCAGCATTTT | CASSYAPQPQHF
TRBJ1-5 | many | TRBV19 | . | TGTGCCAGTAGTCTCCCGCGGGGACTCAATCAGCCCCAGCATTTT | CASSLPRGLNQPQHF
TRBJ1-5 | . | TRBV4-1 | . | TGCGCCAGCAGCCAAGATGGGAACAGCTTAAGCAATCAGCCCCAGCATTTT | CASSQDGNSLSNQPQHF
TRBJ2-3 | many | TRBV9 | . | TGTGCCAGCAGCGTAGGAGGTGAAGATACGCAGTATTTT | CASSVGGEDTQYF
TRBJ2-7 | . | TRBV11-2 | TRBD1 | TGTGCCAGCAGCTTAGCCCGGACAGGGCTCTACGAGCAGTACTTC | CASSLARTGLYEQYF
TRBJ1-5 | . | TRBV6-2/TRBV6-3 | . | TGTGCCAGCAGTCAAGGACGGTTCGGCAATCAGCCCCAGCATTTT | CASSQGRFGNQPQHF
TRBJ1-3 | many | TRBV7-8 | TRBD1 | TGTGCCAGCAGTACAGGGGTAACTGGAAACACCATATATTTT | CASSTGVTGNTIYF
TRBJ1-2 | . | TRBV20-1 | TRBD1 | TGCAGTGCTACAGGAAGGACAGGGTCCCACTATGGCTACACCTTC | CSATGRTGSHYGYTF
TRBJ1-2 | few | TRBV4-1 | . | TGCGCCAGCAGCCACCCCCAAGGGCCCTCGCTGCTCGGCGGCTACACCTTC | CASSHPQGPSLLGGYTF
TRBJ2-2 | . | TRBV25-1 | TRBD1 | TGTGCCAGCAGTGGTGGGACAGGGGGCGTGTGGGGTAGCTCCGGGGAGCTGTTTTTT | CASSGGTGGVWGSSGELFF